This is a list of T cell receptor beta chains from one sample in a study of cytomegalovirus exposure and HLA in healthy donors. Sequencing was performed with immunoSEQ multiplex PCR; in TCRdb, only in-frame clones are kept and a portion is missing. The table records some 120,000 clones, approximately 94% of them present only once. Sequenced sample: PBMCs. Source of these receptors: a man between 18 and 35 years old in good health and CMV-seronegative. CDR3s include the opening cysteine and the closing phenylalanine or tryptophan. The D gene is left open where the match is weak.

v_call,j_call,d_call,cdr3_nt,cdr3_aa
TRBV15,TRBJ2-2,.,TGTGCCACCAGCAGAGATTCGTCCGGGGAGCTGTTTTTT,CATSRDSSGELFF
TRBV7-9,TRBJ2-1,.,TGTGCCAGCAGCAAACACGGACAGAGCTCCTACAATGAGCAGTTCTTC,CASSKHGQSSYNEQFF
TRBV10-3,TRBJ2-1,.,TGTGCCATCAGTGAGTCGAAAGGGGCCTACAATGAGCAGTTCTTC,CAISESKGAYNEQFF
TRBV7-9,TRBJ1-1,TRBD1,TGTGCCAGCAGCCCCGGTTTGCAGGGGGGAGCTTTCTTT,CASSPGLQGGAFF
TRBV7-6,TRBJ1-3,.,TGTGCCAGCAGCTCGCCGTTCGAGAACACCATATATTTT,CASSSPFENTIYF
TRBV7-6,TRBJ2-7,.,TGTGCCAGCAGCCTCTACACTAGCTCCTACGAGCAGTACTTC,CASSLYTSSYEQYF
TRBV30,TRBJ2-7,TRBD2,TGTGCCTGGAAGTCCTTCGGGGCGGGAGTAGTAGGGGTGCAGTACTTC,CAWKSFGAGVVGVQYF
TRBV28,TRBJ2-7,TRBD2,TGTGCCAGCGGAACTAGCGGGAGGGTCTACGAGCAGTACTTC,CASGTSGRVYEQYF
TRBV5-6,TRBJ2-7,TRBD2,TGTGCCAGCAGCTCGGGGACTAGCGCTCCTATCCACGAGCAGTACTTC,CASSSGTSAPIHEQYF
TRBV4-3,TRBJ2-2,TRBD2,TGCGCCAGCAGCCAAGGTGTAGCGGGAGGTGGGACCGGGGAGCTGTTTTTT,CASSQGVAGGGTGELFF
TRBV5-1,TRBJ1-1,TRBD1,TGCGCCAGCAGCGGAGGGACAGGGCTGAACACTGAAGCTTTCTTT,CASSGGTGLNTEAFF
TRBV9,TRBJ2-1,.,TGTGCCAGCAGCGCGAGGGTGGGTCCGGGGGAACCCTACAATGAGCAGTTCTTC,CASSARVGPGEPYNEQFF
TRBV21-1,TRBJ2-3,.,TGTGCCAGCAGATCGGGCCGACAGCCGAGCACAGATACGCAGTATTTT,CASRSGRQPSTDTQYF
TRBV12-5,TRBJ2-5,.,TGTGCTAGTGGTTTGACCCGGGACTACCAAGAGACCCAGTACTTC,CASGLTRDYQETQYF
TRBV6-6,TRBJ2-7,TRBD2,TGTGCCAGCAGTTATTCCATAGCGGGAGTGGGCTACGAGCAGTACTTC,CASSYSIAGVGYEQYF
TRBV7-3,TRBJ2-3,.,TGTGCCAGCAGCTTAAGGCCCACCAATGATTGGGATACGCAGTATTTT,CASSLRPTNDWDTQYF
TRBV2,TRBJ2-7,TRBD1,TGTGCCAGCAAAGGGACAGGGTTCGGAGAGCAGTACTTC,CASKGTGFGEQYF
TRBV2,TRBJ2-1,.,TGTGCCAGCAGTGAAGAATATTATGAGCAGTTCTTC,CASSEEYYEQFF
TRBV4-3,TRBJ2-1,.,TGCGCCAGCAGCCAAGACGGGGGGCGTCACAATGAGCAGTTCTTC,CASSQDGGRHNEQFF
TRBV16,TRBJ2-1,TRBD2,TGTGCCAGCAGCCCCGGACTAGCGGGGTACAATGAGCAGTTCTTC,CASSPGLAGYNEQFF
TRBV5-4,TRBJ2-6,TRBD1,TGTGCCGGTTCGACAGGGGATGGGGCCAACGTCCTGACTTTC,CAGSTGDGANVLTF
TRBV2,TRBJ2-5,.,TGTGCCAGCAGTGTTAGAGGAATGGAGACCCAGTACTTC,CASSVRGMETQYF
TRBV18,TRBJ1-2,.,TGTGCCAGCTCACCACCGGATTTCAGTGCGGCGGGGTGGGATGGCTACACCTTC,CASSPPDFSAAGWDGYTF
TRBV27,TRBJ1-5,.,TGTGCCAGCAGTCCAGCGGGCAGCAATCAGCCCCAGCATTTT,CASSPAGSNQPQHF
TRBV6-6,TRBJ1-1,.,TGTGCCAGCAGTTACGCAGTGAACACTGAAGCTTTCTTT,CASSYAVNTEAFF
TRBV7-3,TRBJ2-2,TRBD2,TGTGCCAGCAGCCCGAGCGGGAGAAGGACCGGGGAGCTGTTTTTT,CASSPSGRRTGELFF
TRBV9,TRBJ2-3,TRBD1,TGTGCCAGCAGCGTCACCACCAGGGGGCAGGGTGCAGATACGCAGTATTTT,CASSVTTRGQGADTQYF
TRBV5-1,TRBJ2-1,.,TGCGCCAGCAGCTTCGGGGGAGAAGGCAATGAGCAGTTCTTC,CASSFGGEGNEQFF